One sample yielded the 9 T cell receptor beta chains listed below, sequenced in a study of cytomegalovirus exposure and HLA in healthy donors (dated by TCRdb to about 2017). Receptor amplification or capture employed the immunoSEQ multiplex PCR assay. The multiplex PCR relied on a mix of 60 forward primers for TCR Vbeta segments and 13 reverse primers for TCR Jbeta segments. The table comes from immuneACCESS by way of TCRdb, which keeps in-frame sequences with V and J called. Part of the clones is missing from these tables; in studies checked, under half for an unresolved V gene and the rest for unknown reasons. The sample includes approximately 70,000 clones, with around 66% observed a single time. The ten largest clones take up about 15% of the sample. Source material: PBMCs. Every receptor here comes from a male donor in good health and CMV-seropositive.

The chain is built from TRBV7-6 and TRBJ2-3; possible D gene TRBD2, 7 bases. Trimming removed 1 base from V and 2 bases from J, with 13 bases in between. The CDR3 totals 16 residues. Germline assignment: CDR1 SGHVS and CDR2 FNYEAQ. Here the CDR3 reads CASSLGAGAFTDTQYF. The CDR3, as DNA: TGTGCCAGCAGCTTAGGTGCGGGGGCCTTCACAGATACGCAGTATTTT.

The gene calls are TRBV6-6 and TRBJ1-2; TRBD1 agrees at 9 bases. CDR3 length equals 14 residues. Germline V lookup: CDR1 MNHNY, CDR2 SVGAGI (reference sequence). J gave up 5 bases and V 4 bases, and 5 bases lay outside the gene matches. This chain's CDR3 is CASSSDRGGYGYTF. The CDR3 nucleotides are TGTGCCAGCAGTTCGGACAGGGGAGGATATGGCTACACCTTC.

V is TRBV11-2 and J is TRBJ1-3; TRBD1 is a possible D gene (5 bases). The CDR3 is 18 residues long. CDR1 and CDR2 from the germline V gene are SGHAT and FQNNGV. Trimming removed 2 bases from V and 0 bases from J, with 17 bases in between. The CDR3 spells CASSLRAAGHFSGNTIYF. For the CDR3, the DNA is TGTGCCAGCAGCTTACGGGCGGCAGGGCACTTCTCTGGAAACACCATATATTTT.

J is TRBJ2-5 and V is TRBV6-6, with TRBD1 identical over 7 bases. There are 13 residues in the CDR3. Germline-derived CDR1 and CDR2 are MNHNY and SVGAGI (reference sequence). The ends lost 6 bases at V and 3 bases at J; junction bases unmatched: 4. CDR3 coding DNA: TGTGCCAGCAGGGCCAGGGGGAAAGAGACCCAGTACTTC. It is translated as CASRARGKETQYF.

The rearrangement joins TRBV5-6 to TRBJ2-7; 10 nucleotides agree with TRBD2. The CDR3 runs to 16 residues. Germline values: CDR1 SGHDT, CDR2 YYEEEE. Trimming cost V 6 bases and J 12 bases; bases outside gene matches: 21. The CDR3 sequence is CASNYDGGTSEPHSYF. The DNA for the CDR3 is TGTGCCAGCAACTATGATGGCGGGACTAGCGAGCCCCATTCGTACTTC.

The chain links TRBV12-5 to TRBJ1-2, with no clear D. V was trimmed by 1 base and J by 7 bases, leaving 10 bases between them. The CDR3 contains 13 residues. Germline lookup yields CDR1 LGHNT and CDR2 FRNRAP. Here the CDR3 reads CASGLDGIRGYTF. As DNA, the CDR3 is TGTGCTAGTGGTTTGGACGGTATTCGTGGCTACACCTTC.

This clone has only a few counts. J is TRBJ1-3 and V is TRBV5-1; D unresolved. V was shortened by 4 bases and J by 0 bases, with 14 bases between the two germline ends. The CDR3 extends over 16 amino acids. The germline gives CDR1 SGHRS, CDR2 YFSETQ. This CDR3 reads CASSATLGLSGNTIYF. CDR3 bases: TGCGCCAGCAGCGCCACACTGGGCCTCTCTGGAAACACCATATATTTT.

The V gene is TRBV9, the J gene TRBJ2-2, with D maybe TRBD2 (5 bases). The germline gives CDR1 SGDLS, CDR2 YYNGEE. Trimming pared 6 bases from V and 7 bases from J, leaving 13 bases between. The CDR3 totals 13 residues. CDR3 DNA: TGTGCCAGCACCCTACTAGAGAGCGGGGAGCTGTTTTTT. Residues: CASTLLESGELFF.

The gene calls are TRBV7-2 and TRBJ2-1; 10 bases agree with TRBD2. The junction had 15 bases not matched to a gene; V was cut back by 5 bases and J by 8 bases. CDR3 length equals 17 residues. Per the germline V gene, CDR1 is SGHTA and CDR2 is FQGNSA. The CDR3 sequence: CASSLGASGGAMYEQFF. In nucleotides, the CDR3 is TGTGCCAGCAGCCTGGGGGCCAGCGGGGGGGCTATGTATGAGCAGTTCTTC.